The clone carrying this T cell receptor beta chain was found a few times. Its antigen is not known. The data derive from a study of identical twins. Findings and caveats of the study: With abundant cord blood beta clonotypes, insertions were fewer; memory repertoires showed no such pattern. Zero-insertion analyses could be partly confounded by invariant MAIT and iNKT cells. Not following the same donors, the study drew its conclusions from cross-sectional statistical analysis.

From the 5' RACE reads, TCRdb called clonotypes with MiXCR, one entry per CDR3 protein. Among 1.5 million or so distinct CDR3 sequences, about 30% were seen once, and the ten largest hold about 0.27%. V was pared by 7 bases and J by 0 bases, with 5 bases of the junction left unmatched. Per the germline V gene, CDR1 is LGHNT and CDR2 is FRNRAP. CDR3 size: 15 residues. The rearrangement joins TRBV12-5 to TRBJ2-3, with 9 bases fitting TRBD2. The TCR comes from a newborn girl in good health. The sequencing sample was made of cord blood. The CDR3 sequence is CASALTSGSTDTQYF. The CDR3 DNA reads as TGTGCTAGTGCCCTGACTAGCGGAAGCACAGATACGCAGTATTTT.